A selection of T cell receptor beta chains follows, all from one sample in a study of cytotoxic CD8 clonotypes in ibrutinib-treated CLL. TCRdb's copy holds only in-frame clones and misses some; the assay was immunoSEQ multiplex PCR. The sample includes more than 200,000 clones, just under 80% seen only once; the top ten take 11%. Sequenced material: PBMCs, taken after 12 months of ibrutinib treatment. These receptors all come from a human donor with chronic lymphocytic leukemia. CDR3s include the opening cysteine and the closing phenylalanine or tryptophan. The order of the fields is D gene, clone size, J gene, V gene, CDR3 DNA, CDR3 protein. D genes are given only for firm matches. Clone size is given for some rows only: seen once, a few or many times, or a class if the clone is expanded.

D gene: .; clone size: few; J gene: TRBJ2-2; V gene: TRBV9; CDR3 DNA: TGTGCCAGCAGCGCTGACTTCACCGGGGAGCTGTTTTTT; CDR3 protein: CASSADFTGELFF
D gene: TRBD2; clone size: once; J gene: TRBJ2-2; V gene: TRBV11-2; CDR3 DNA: TGTGCCAGCAGCCCAGAGGAGGGACTAGCGGGCGTTGCGGGGGAGCTGTTTTTT; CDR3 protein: CASSPEEGLAGVAGELFF
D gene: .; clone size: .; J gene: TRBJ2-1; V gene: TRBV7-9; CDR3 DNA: TGTGCCAGCAGCCTACAGGACCCCAATGAGCAGTTCTTC; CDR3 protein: CASSLQDPNEQFF
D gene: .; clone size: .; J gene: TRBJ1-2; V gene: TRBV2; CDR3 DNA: TGTGCCAGCAGTCCGGTTCGGCCGACTCAAGCTAACTATGGCTACACCTTC; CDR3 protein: CASSPVRPTQANYGYTF
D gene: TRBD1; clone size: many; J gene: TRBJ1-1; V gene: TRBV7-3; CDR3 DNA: TGTGCCAGCAGCTTGGGACAGGGAAACACTGAAGCTTTCTTT; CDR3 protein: CASSLGQGNTEAFF
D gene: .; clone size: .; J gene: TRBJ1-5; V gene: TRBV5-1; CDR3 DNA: TGCGCCAGCAGCCGGGGAGGCAATCAGCCCCAGCATTTT; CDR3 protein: CASSRGGNQPQHF
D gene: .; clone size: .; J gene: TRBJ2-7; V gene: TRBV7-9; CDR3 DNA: TGTGCCAGCAGGTTAGGTGACGAGCAGTACTTC; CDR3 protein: CASRLGDEQYF
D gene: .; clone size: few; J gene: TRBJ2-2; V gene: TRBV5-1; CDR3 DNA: TGCGCCAGCAGATTGTCAGGGCGCACCGGGGAGCTGTTTTTT; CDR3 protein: CASRLSGRTGELFF
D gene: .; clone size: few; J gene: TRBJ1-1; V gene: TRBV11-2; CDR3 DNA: TGTGCCAGCAGCTTATTAGGGTGGGGGCCTGGGCCTGAAGCTTTCTTT; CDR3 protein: CASSLLGWGPGPEAFF
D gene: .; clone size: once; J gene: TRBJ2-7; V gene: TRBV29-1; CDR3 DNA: TGCAGCGTCTTACAGGGTGAGCAGTACTTC; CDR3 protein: CSVLQGEQYF
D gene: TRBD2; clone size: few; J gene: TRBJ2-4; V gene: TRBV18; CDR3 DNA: TGTGCCAGCTCACTCTCTAGCGGGGGTTTCCACTTC; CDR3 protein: CASSLSSGGFHF
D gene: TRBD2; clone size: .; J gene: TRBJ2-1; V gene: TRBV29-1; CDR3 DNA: TGCAGCGTTCGACGTCCGGGGGGCAATGAGCAGTTCTTC; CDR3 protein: CSVRRPGGNEQFF
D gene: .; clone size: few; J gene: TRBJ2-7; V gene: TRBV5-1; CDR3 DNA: TGCGCCAGCAGCTCGGACATATACGAGCAGTACTTC; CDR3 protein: CASSSDIYEQYF
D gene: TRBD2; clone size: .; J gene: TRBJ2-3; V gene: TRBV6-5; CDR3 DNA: TGTGCCAGCAGTGGACTAGCGGGTCTAACAGATACGCAGTATTTT; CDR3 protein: CASSGLAGLTDTQYF
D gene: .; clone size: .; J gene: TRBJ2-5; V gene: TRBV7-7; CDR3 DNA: TGTGCTAGCAGCCCGGCCCGCCGTTCTGGGGAGACCCAGTACTTC; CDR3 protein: CASSPARRSGETQYF
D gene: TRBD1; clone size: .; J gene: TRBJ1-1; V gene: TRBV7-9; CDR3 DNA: TGTGCCAGCAGCTTAGGGACAGGGCACACTGAAGCTTTCTTT; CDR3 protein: CASSLGTGHTEAFF
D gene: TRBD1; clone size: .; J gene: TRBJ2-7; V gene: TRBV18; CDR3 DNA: TGTGCCAGCTCACCAACGACAGGGAAAGGCTACGAGCAGTACTTC; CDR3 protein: CASSPTTGKGYEQYF
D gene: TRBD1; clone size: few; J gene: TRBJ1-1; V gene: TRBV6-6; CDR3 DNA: TGTGCCAGCACCCAGACAGGGAAGACTGAAGCTTTCTTT; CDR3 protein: CASTQTGKTEAFF
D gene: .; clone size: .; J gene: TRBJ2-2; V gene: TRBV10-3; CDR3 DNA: TGTGCCATCAGTGAGCACCGACAGGCGAACACCGGGGAGCTGTTTTTT; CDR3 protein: CAISEHRQANTGELFF
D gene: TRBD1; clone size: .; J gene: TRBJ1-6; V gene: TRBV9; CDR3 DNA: TGTGCCAGCAGCGCAGGAGGGGGCATTTCACCCCTCCACTTT; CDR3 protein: CASSAGGGISPLHF
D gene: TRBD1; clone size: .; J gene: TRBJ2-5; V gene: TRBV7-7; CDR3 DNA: TGTGCTAGCAGCCCACCGGGACAGGGGGAGACCCAGTACTTC; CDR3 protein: CASSPPGQGETQYF
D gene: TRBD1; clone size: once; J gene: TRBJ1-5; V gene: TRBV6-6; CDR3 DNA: TGTGCCAGCAGTTCACAGGGGGCCAATCAGCCCCAGCATTTT; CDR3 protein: CASSSQGANQPQHF
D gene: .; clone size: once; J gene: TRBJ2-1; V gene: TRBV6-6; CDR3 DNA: TGTGCCAGCAGTCCGGGACATAGCTACAATGAGCAGTTCTTC; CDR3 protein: CASSPGHSYNEQFF
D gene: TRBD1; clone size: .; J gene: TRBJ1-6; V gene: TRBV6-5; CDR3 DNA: TGTGCCATCAGGAAGACAGGGGAGTCGAACGGACCCCTCCACTTT; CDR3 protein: CAIRKTGESNGPLHF
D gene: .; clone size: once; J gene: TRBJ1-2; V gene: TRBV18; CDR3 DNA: TGTGCCAGCTCACCCACCCGAGGGGCTTACTATGGCTACACCTTC; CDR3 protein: CASSPTRGAYYGYTF
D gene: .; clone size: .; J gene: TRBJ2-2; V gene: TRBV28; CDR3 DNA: TGTGCCAGCAGTCTCGGACAGAATCCCGGGGAGCTGTTTTTT; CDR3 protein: CASSLGQNPGELFF
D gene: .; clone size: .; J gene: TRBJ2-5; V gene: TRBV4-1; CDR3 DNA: TGCGCCAGCAGCCAAGGAAGGGGGCAAGAGACCCAGTACTTC; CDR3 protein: CASSQGRGQETQYF
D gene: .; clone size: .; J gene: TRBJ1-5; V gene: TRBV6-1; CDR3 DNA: TGTGCCAGCAGTGAACTGGTAGGTCAGCCCCAGCATTTT; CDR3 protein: CASSELVGQPQHF
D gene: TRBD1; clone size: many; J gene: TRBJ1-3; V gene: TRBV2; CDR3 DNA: TGTGCCAGCAGGTCCGACAGGGCTGGAAACACCATATATTTT; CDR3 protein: CASRSDRAGNTIYF
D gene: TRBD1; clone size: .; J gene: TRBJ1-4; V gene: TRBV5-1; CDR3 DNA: TGCGCCAGCAGCTTGGCCCCGGGACAGGGATATGAAAAACTGTTTTTT; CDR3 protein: CASSLAPGQGYEKLFF
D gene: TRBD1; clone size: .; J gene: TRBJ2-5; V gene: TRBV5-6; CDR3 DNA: TGTGCCAGCAGCTCGACACAGGGGGGTATGTCCCAGTACTTC; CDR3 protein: CASSSTQGGMSQYF
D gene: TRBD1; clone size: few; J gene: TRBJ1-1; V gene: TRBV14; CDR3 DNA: TGTGCCAGCAGCCAAGGTCTCAGGGGGGAAGCTTTCTTT; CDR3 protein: CASSQGLRGEAFF
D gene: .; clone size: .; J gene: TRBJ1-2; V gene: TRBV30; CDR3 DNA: TGTGCCTCCGGACGGTTTTCAGCCTATGGCTACACCTTC; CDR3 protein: CASGRFSAYGYTF
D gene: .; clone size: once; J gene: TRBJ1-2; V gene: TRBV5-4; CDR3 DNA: TGTGCCAGCAGCCTTGGAACCTATGGCTACACCTTC; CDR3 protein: CASSLGTYGYTF
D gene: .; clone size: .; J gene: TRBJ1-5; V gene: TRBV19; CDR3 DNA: TGTGCCAGTAGTATATTGAGGGGAGGGTCGCAGCCCCAGCATTTT; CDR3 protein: CASSILRGGSQPQHF
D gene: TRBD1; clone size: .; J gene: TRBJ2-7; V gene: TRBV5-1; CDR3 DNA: TGCGCCAGCAGAGTCGGGACAGGGGTTACCTACGAGCAGTACTTC; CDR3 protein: CASRVGTGVTYEQYF
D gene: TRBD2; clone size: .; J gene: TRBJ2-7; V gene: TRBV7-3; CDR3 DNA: TGTGCCAGCAGTCTAGCGGGGGGCCCCTCCTACGAGCAGTACTTC; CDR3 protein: CASSLAGGPSYEQYF
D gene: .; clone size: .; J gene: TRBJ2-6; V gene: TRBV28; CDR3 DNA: TGTGCCAGCAGTGAGCCTGGGGCCAACGTCCTGACTTTC; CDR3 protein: CASSEPGANVLTF
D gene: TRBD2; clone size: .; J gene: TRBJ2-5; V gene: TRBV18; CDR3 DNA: TGTGCCAGCTCACCCGACGCTAGCGGTCAAGAGACCCAGTACTTC; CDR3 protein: CASSPDASGQETQYF